A single sample is the source of the 7 T cell receptor beta chains below, sequenced in a study of shared clonotypes between healthy human individuals. TCRdb's table, derived via immunoSEQ multiplex PCR, lists solely in-frame clones and lacks some. The profile covers about 2.2 million clones, with just over 90% appearing a single time and around 1.8% taken by the ten largest. The naive CD8 subset, CD45RO-negative cells positively selected for CCR7, excluded terminally differentiated effector memory CD45RA+ cells. The material sequenced was naive CD8+ T cells from PBMCs. The receptor set was obtained from a man between 18 and 35 years old in good health. Some clones in this sample may be carry-over from other donors' samples.

The V gene is TRBV30, the J gene TRBJ2-1; no clear D. The germline V gene has CDR1 GTSNPN and CDR2 SVGIG (reference sequence). This CDR3 comprises 13 residues. V was shortened by 2 bases and J by 5 bases, with 10 bases between the two germline ends. In DNA, the CDR3 is TGTGCCTGGAGTTTTACTGAAAACAATGAGCAGTTCTTC. This sequence encodes CAWSFTENNEQFF.

The V gene is TRBV28, the J gene TRBJ2-1; 12 bases are shared with TRBD2. The germline V gene has CDR1 MDHEN and CDR2 SYDVKM. This CDR3 contains 17 residues. Unmatched junction bases numbered 9, after V lost 6 bases and J lost 3 bases. The DNA of the CDR3 is TGTGCCAGCAGCCTACCCACACTAGCGGGAGGCTACAATGAGCAGTTCTTC. Encoded protein: CASSLPTLAGGYNEQFF.

The table lists this clone with a few counts. This chain connects TRBV7-7 to TRBJ1-1; D gene ambiguous. Trimming cost V 6 bases and J 1 base, with 9 bases left between them. The length of the CDR3 is 13 residues. Germline CDR1 SSHAT, CDR2 FNYEAQ (reference sequence). Written as DNA, the CDR3 is TGTGCCAGCAGTCGACGGGAGAACACTGAAGCTTTCTTT. Its protein is CASSRRENTEAFF.

The V gene is TRBV6-5, the J gene TRBJ2-7, with no clear D. The CDR3 runs to 13 residues. Germline V gene data show CDR1 as MNHEY and CDR2 as SVGAGI. Trimming took 5 bases from V and 0 from J, leaving 8 bases between them. The CDR3 loop is CASSPLDSYEQYF. CDR3 in DNA: TGTGCCAGCAGTCCGTTAGACTCCTACGAGCAGTACTTC.

The rearrangement uses TRBV13 and TRBJ2-7; 7 bases fit TRBD1. V lost 5 bases, J lost 6 bases, and 4 bases stayed unmatched. Per germline, CDR1 PRHDT and CDR2 FYEKMQ (reference sequence). This CDR3 is 12 amino acids long. CDR3 sequence reads: CASSPGQSEQYF. The CDR3 DNA reads as TGTGCCAGCAGCCCGGGACAGAGCGAGCAGTACTTC. Full variable domain (missing parts from reference TRBV13 and TRBJ2-7): AAGVIQSPRHLIKEKRETATLKCYPIPRHDTVYWYQQGPGQDPQFLISFYEKMQSDKGSIPDRFSAQQFSDYHSELNMSSLELGDSALYFCASSPGQSEQYFGPGTRLTVT.

Turning to this clone: Different DNA sequences within this sample yield the same CDR3. V is TRBV13 and J is TRBJ2-1; D may be TRBD2 (6 bases). V lost 3 bases and J lost 8, with 8 bases in between. Germline V gene sequence: CDR1 PRHDT, CDR2 FYEKMQ (reference sequence). This CDR3 is built from 12 residues. The CDR3 sequence is CASSFGGDEQFF. CDR3 bases: TGTGCCAGCAGCTTCGGCGGGGATGAGCAGTTCTTC.

V gene TRBV19 combines with J gene TRBJ2-7; no clear D. Germline CDR1 LNHDA, CDR2 SQIVND (reference sequence). The V gene lost 4 bases and the J gene lost 5 bases, with 12 bases spanning the gap. The CDR3 is 13 amino acids. The CDR3 loop is CASSTALGDEQYF. The CDR3 nucleotides are TGTGCCAGTAGTACGGCCCTCGGCGACGAGCAGTACTTC.